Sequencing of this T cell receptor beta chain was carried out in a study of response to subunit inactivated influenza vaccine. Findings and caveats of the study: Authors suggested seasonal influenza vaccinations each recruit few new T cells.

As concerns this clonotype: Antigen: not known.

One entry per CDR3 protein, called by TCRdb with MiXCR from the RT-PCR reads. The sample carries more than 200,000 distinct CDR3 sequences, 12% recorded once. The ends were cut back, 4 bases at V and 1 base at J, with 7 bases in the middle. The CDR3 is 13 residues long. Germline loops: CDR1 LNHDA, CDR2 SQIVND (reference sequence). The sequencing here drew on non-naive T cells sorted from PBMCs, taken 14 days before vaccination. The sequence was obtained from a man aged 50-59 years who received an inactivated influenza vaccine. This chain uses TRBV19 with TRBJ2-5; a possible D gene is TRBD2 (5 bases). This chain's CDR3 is CASSREFQETQYF. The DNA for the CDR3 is TGTGCCAGTAGTAGGGAGTTCCAAGAGACCCAGTACTTC.